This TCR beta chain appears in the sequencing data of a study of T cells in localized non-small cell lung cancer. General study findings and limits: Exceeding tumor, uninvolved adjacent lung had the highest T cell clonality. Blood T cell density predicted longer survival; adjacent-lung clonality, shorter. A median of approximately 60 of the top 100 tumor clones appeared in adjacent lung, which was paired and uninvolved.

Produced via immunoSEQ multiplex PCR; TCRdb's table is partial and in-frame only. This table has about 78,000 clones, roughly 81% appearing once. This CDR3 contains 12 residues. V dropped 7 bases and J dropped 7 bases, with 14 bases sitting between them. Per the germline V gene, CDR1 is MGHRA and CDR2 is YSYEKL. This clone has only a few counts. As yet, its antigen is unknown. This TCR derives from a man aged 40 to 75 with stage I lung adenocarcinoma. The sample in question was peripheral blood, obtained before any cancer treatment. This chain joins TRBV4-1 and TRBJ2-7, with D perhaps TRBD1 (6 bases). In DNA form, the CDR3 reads TGCGCCAGCACCACAGGGTCGGGGGAGCAGTACTTC. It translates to CASTTGSGEQYF.